This T cell receptor beta chain comes out of a study of blood T cell repertoires in COVID-19. Across the whole study: Specimens from acute and convalescent COVID-19 originated in the United States, Italy and Spain. From T cells, B-cell-depleted T cells, or PBMCs came the material, which was cDNA or gDNA.

V was pared by 5 bases and J by 1 base, with 15 bases of the junction left unmatched. The CDR3 spans 20 residues. The germline CDR1 and CDR2 sequences are MNHEY and SMNVEV (reference sequence). In the source study's methods: Estimates of nucleated cell counts were drawn from the amplification of reference gene primers. Libraries were prepared by immunoSEQ multiplex PCR; TCRdb keeps only in-frame clonotypes and omits some of them. The V and J calls and clone size are taken from that table; D and trimming were inferred from the DNA. This sample has over 350,000 clones, with about 85% found just once. Everyone who took part was about 18 to 90 years old, and they came from 24 US areas.

V is TRBV27 and J is TRBJ2-4; 12 bases align to TRBD2. The sequenced sample consisted of PBMCs or T cells enriched from blood (not recorded which). The TCR originated in a woman aged 18-29 years with acute COVID-19. The CDR3 protein is CASSRTSGASGWSAKNIQYF. In DNA form, the CDR3 reads TGTGCCAGCAGTCGGACTAGCGGGGCCTCTGGGTGGAGCGCCAAAAACATTCAGTACTTC.